The clone carrying this T cell receptor beta chain showed up just once. As yet, its antigen is unknown. This record belongs to a study of T cell responses to AZD1222 COVID-19 vaccine. Whole-study results and caveats: As reported, nearly half of all spike-specific TCRs target variant regions that are unmutated.

The assay was immunoSEQ multiplex PCR, and TCRdb's table has in-frame clones only and misses some. Among about 130,000 clones, 85% to 95% were seen once, and the ten largest hold roughly 6.6%. Germline assignment: CDR1 MGHRA and CDR2 YSYEKL. CDR3 length equals 15 residues. Trimming removed 1 base at V and 5 bases at J, with 14 bases between. This receptor was obtained from an adult in good health. This rearrangement joins TRBV4-1 to TRBJ1-2, with D possibly matching TRBD1 (6 bases). The source material was peripheral blood, sampled on day 0 of AZD1222 vaccination. The CDR3 coding sequence is TGCGCCAGCAGCCAAGTCCTCACAGGGAGTTATGGCTACACCTTC. Translated: CASSQVLTGSYGYTF.